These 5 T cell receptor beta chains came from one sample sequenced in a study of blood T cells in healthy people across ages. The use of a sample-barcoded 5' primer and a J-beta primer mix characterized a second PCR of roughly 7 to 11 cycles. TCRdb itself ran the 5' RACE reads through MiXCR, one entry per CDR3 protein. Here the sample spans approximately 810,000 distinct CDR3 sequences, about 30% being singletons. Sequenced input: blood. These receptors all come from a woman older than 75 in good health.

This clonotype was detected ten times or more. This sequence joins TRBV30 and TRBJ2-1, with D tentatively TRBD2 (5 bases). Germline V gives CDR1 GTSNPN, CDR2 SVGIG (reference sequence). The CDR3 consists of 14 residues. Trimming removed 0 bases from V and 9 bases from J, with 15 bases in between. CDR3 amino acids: CAWSVGGPATEQFF. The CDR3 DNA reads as TGTGCCTGGAGTGTAGGAGGACCTGCGACTGAGCAGTTCTTC.

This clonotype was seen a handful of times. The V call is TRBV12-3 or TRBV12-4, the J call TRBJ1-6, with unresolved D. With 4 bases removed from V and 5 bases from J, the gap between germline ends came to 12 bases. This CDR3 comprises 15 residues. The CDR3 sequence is CASSSRRANNSPLHF. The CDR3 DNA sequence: TGTGCCAGCAGTTCTCGACGGGCTAATAATTCACCCCTCCACTTT.

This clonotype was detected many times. As DNA, the CDR3 is TGTGCCATCAGTGAGGGTACATCCGGAGGGAACTATGGCTACACCTTC. This gives the protein CAISEGTSGGNYGYTF. The V call is TRBV10-3, the J call TRBJ1-2; no definite D call. The CDR3 has 16 amino acids. Trimming pared 2 bases from V and 2 bases from J, leaving 15 bases between. CDR1 is ENHRY, CDR2 SYGVKD, per germline.

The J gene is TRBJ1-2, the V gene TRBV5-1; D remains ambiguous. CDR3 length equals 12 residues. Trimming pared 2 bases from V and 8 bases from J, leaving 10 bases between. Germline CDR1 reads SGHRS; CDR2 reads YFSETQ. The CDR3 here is CASSLGSAGYTF. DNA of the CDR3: TGCGCCAGCAGCTTAGGATCGGCGGGCTACACCTTC.

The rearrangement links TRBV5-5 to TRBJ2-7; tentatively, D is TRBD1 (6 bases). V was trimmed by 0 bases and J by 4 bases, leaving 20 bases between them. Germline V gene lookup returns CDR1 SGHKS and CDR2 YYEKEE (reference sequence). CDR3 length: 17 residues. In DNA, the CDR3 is TGTGCCAGCAGCTTGGCCCGAGGGGGAATGAGGATATACGAGCAGTACTTC. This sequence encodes CASSLARGGMRIYEQYF.